A single sample is the source of the 31 T cell receptor beta chains below, sequenced in a study of Tregs in tolerant kidney transplant recipients. Clones were sequenced by immunoSEQ multiplex PCR, and TCRdb holds only the in-frame ones, with some missing. The sample carries about 240,000 clones, approximately 83% recorded once. Sequencing used CD4+ T cells from blood. These receptors came from a human donor in good health.

This rearrangement joins TRBV7-9 to TRBJ1-4; D call uncertain. This CDR3 is 15 amino acids long. Deletions cut 1 base from V and 6 bases from J, with 12 bases between. Germline V CDR1 and CDR2: SEHNR, FQNEAQ (reference sequence). The CDR3 nucleotides read TGTGCCAGCAGCTTAGTAGACGATGGGGATGAAAAACTGTTTTTT. It codes for CASSLVDDGDEKLFF.

The DNA for the CDR3 is TGTGCCAGCAGCTTTTCCCAAACGGGGGAGCAGTACTTC. This encodes CASSFSQTGEQYF. The rearrangement uses TRBV7-9 and TRBJ2-7, with D maybe TRBD2 (5 bases). V dropped 3 bases and J dropped 7 bases, with 13 bases sitting between them. CDR1 and CDR2 (germline): SEHNR, FQNEAQ (reference sequence). This CDR3 contains 13 residues.

V and J are TRBV5-8 and TRBJ1-2, with D possibly TRBD1 on 5 matching bases. The V end was cut by 4 bases, the J end by 6 bases, with 19 bases between. Germline-derived CDR1 and CDR2 are SGHTS and YDEGEE. The CDR3 totals 15 residues. The CDR3 region is CASSQSGGVKDGYTF. The CDR3 DNA follows: TGTGCCAGCAGCCAGAGTGGGGGAGTCAAGGATGGCTACACCTTC. Complete variable domain (other parts from reference TRBV5-8 and TRBJ1-2): EAGVTQSPTHLIKTRGQQATLRCSPISGHTSVYWYQQALGLGLQFLLWYDEGEERNRGNFPPRFSGRQFPNYSSELNVNALELEDSALYLCASSQSGGVKDGYTFGSGTRLTVV.

The chain couples TRBV29-1 to TRBJ2-1, with 11 bases aligning to TRBD1. The CDR3 has 14 residues. CDR1 and CDR2 (germline): SQVTM, ANQGSEA. V was pared by 0 bases and J by 10 bases, with 5 bases of the junction left unmatched. In DNA form, the CDR3 reads TGCAGCGTTGAAGAGTTAAGGACAGGGGGCGAGCAGTTCTTC. Protein product: CSVEELRTGGEQFF.

J is TRBJ2-7 and V is TRBV21-1; the table's D call TRBD1 went unverified against the DNA. TRBV21-1 is a recognized pseudogene. CDR3 size: 16 residues. The CDR3 region is CASEGQGYYSTYEQYF. For the CDR3, the DNA is TGTGCCAGCGAGGGACAGGGCTATTATTCTACCTACGAGCAGTACTTC.

V usage is TRBV9 and J usage is TRBJ2-2; TRBD2 matches at 7 bases. The J segment lost 1 base and the V segment lost 1 base, leaving 4 bases of the junction unmatched. Germline-derived CDR1 and CDR2 are SGDLS and YYNGEE. This CDR3 spans 16 amino acids. CDR3 sequence: CASSVFLAVNTGELFF. CDR3 in DNA: TGTGCCAGCAGCGTATTTCTAGCGGTGAACACCGGGGAGCTGTTTTTT.

The chain links TRBV18 to TRBJ1-1, with 7 bases identical to TRBD1. Trimming took 10 bases from V and 2 from J; bases not matched to a gene: 13. Germline V gene lookup returns CDR1 KGHSH and CDR2 LQKENI. CDR3 length equals 15 residues. In DNA form, the CDR3 reads TGTGCCACCTTCCTCGGCGGGACAGTCAACACTGAAGCTTTCTTT. Translated: CATFLGGTVNTEAFF.

The chain couples TRBV29-1 to TRBJ2-1; unclear D gene. Per the germline V gene, CDR1 is SQVTM and CDR2 is ANQGSEA. Trimming took off 3 bases at V and 6 bases at J, with 15 bases between the two ends. This CDR3 is built from 14 residues. The CDR3 reads CSVDRPHYTNEQFF. CDR3 DNA: TGCAGCGTTGACCGCCCCCACTACACCAATGAGCAGTTCTTC.

The chain carries TRBV5-5 and TRBJ2-3, with 10 positions matching TRBD2. The CDR3 spans 15 residues. V lost 1 base, J lost 5 bases, and 4 bases stayed unmatched. The germline gives CDR1 SGHKS, CDR2 YYEKEE (reference sequence). CDR3 amino acids: CASSLPSGGVDTQYF. The CDR3 DNA reads TGTGCCAGCAGCTTGCCTAGCGGGGGTGTAGATACGCAGTATTTT.

V gene TRBV18 combines with J gene TRBJ2-7; no clear D gene. Looked up from germline, CDR1 is KGHSH and CDR2 is LQKENI. V lost 4 bases and J 4 bases, leaving 11 bases between the germline ends. CDR3 length: 13 residues. CDR3 sequence: CASSQDHTYEQYF. CDR3 in DNA: TGTGCCAGCTCACAGGACCATACATACGAGCAGTACTTC. Combining the CDR3 with reference TRBV18 and TRBJ2-7 gives the whole variable domain NAGVMQNPRHLVRRRGQEARLRCSPMKGHSHVYWYRQLPEEGLKFMVYLQKENIIDESGMPKERFSAEFPKEGPSILRIQQVVRGDSAAYFCASSQDHTYEQYFGPGTRLTVT.

As to this clone: One junction end does not reproduce the germline sequence, and a read error may be involved. Different DNA sequences within this sample yield the same CDR3. The rearrangement links TRBV28 to TRBJ1-5, with 7 bases identical to TRBD1. Germline V gene lookup returns CDR1 MDHEN and CDR2 SYDVKM. CDR3 size: 17 residues. The CDR3 nucleotides are TGTGCCAGCAGTTTGTGGGACAGCACGTATAGCAATCAGCCTCAGCATTTT. This sequence encodes CASSLWDSTYSNQPQHF.

This rearrangement joins TRBV29-1 to TRBJ2-7; D ambiguous. Germline-derived CDR1 and CDR2 are SQVTM and ANQGSEA. Trimming pared 7 bases from V and 7 bases from J, leaving 14 bases between. There are 11 residues in the CDR3. In DNA, the CDR3 is TGCAGCGCGCAGGACGTTGGAGAGCAGTACTTC. Translated, it gives CSAQDVGEQYF.

This sequence joins TRBV5-4 and TRBJ1-2; D uncertain. CDR3 length: 14 residues. Germline V gene data show CDR1 as SGHNT and CDR2 as YYREEE (reference sequence). The ends were cut back, 0 bases at V and 4 bases at J, with 10 bases in the middle. The CDR3 coding sequence is TGTGCCAGCAGCTTGGTGGGGAATCGCTATGGCTACACCTTC. It encodes CASSLVGNRYGYTF.

The chain uses TRBV11-2 and TRBJ2-3; D is ambiguous. Trimming left V 2 bases short and J 8 bases short, with 11 bases between. Germline values: CDR1 SGHAT, CDR2 FQNNGV. The CDR3 has 13 residues. The CDR3 spells CASSLFRTATQYF. The CDR3 nucleotides are TGTGCCAGCAGCTTATTCCGGACCGCTACGCAGTATTTT.

The chain links TRBV10-3 to TRBJ2-4, with D perhaps matching TRBD1 (5 bases). Trimming shortened V by 8 bases and J by 6 bases, and 14 bases separated the two germline ends. This CDR3 is built from 13 residues. CDR1 and CDR2 from the germline V gene are ENHRY and SYGVKD. The CDR3 here is CAIAQEQGNIQYF. The CDR3 DNA reads TGTGCCATCGCCCAAGAGCAGGGAAACATTCAGTACTTC.

The gene calls are TRBV29-1 and TRBJ2-1; D remains unclear. Germline CDR1 and CDR2: SQVTM and ANQGSEA. The CDR3 runs to 14 residues. V was clipped by 1 base and J by 2 bases, with 9 bases between them. As DNA, the CDR3 is TGCAGCGTTGAAGCACGTACCCCCTACAATGAGCAGTTCTTC. This sequence encodes CSVEARTPYNEQFF.

V is TRBV6-5 and J is TRBJ1-5; D may be TRBD1 (5 bases). Germline values: CDR1 MNHEY, CDR2 SVGAGI. This CDR3 spans 15 amino acids. V shed 7 bases and J shed 0 bases, with 13 bases lying between them. CDR3 coding DNA: TGTGCCAGCACCTTGGGGGAGTATAGCAATCAGCCCCAGCATTTT. Amino acid sequence: CASTLGEYSNQPQHF.

J is TRBJ1-2 and V is TRBV5-6; 8 nucleotides agree with TRBD1. The CDR3 length is 14 residues. Germline V gene data show CDR1 as SGHDT and CDR2 as YYEEEE. Trimming took 4 bases from V and 8 from J; bases not matched to a gene: 10. CDR3 amino acids: CASSTGTGKSGYTF. CDR3 nucleotides: TGTGCCAGCAGCACTGGGACAGGTAAAAGCGGCTACACCTTC. Full variable domain (missing parts from reference TRBV5-6 and TRBJ1-2): DAGVTQSPTHLIKTRGQQVTLRCSPKSGHDTVSWYQQALGQGPQFIFQYYEEEERQRGNFPDRFSGHQFPNYSSELNVNALLLGDSALYLCASSTGTGKSGYTFGSGTRLTVV.

J is TRBJ2-7 and V is TRBV7-9, with D uncertain. V was shortened by 0 bases and J by 4 bases, with 10 bases between the two germline ends. The length of the CDR3 is 14 residues. CDR1 is SEHNR, CDR2 FQNEAQ, per germline (reference sequence). The CDR3 nucleotides are TGTGCCAGCAGCTTAGCTCCGGACGGTTACGAGCAGTACTTC. This sequence encodes CASSLAPDGYEQYF.

The V call is TRBV5-6, the J call TRBJ2-7; D is possibly TRBD2 (5 bases). V gave up 0 bases and J gave up 3 bases, with 16 bases separating them. Germline values: CDR1 SGHDT, CDR2 YYEEEE. The CDR3 has 16 residues. The CDR3 is CASSLGLSQNNYEQYF. In DNA form, the CDR3 reads TGTGCCAGCAGCTTGGGACTATCACAGAATAACTACGAGCAGTACTTC.

The chain joins TRBV6-6 to TRBJ2-1; unclear D gene. The CDR3 totals 13 residues. Germline V CDR1 and CDR2: MNHNY, SVGAGI (reference sequence). The V end was cut by 6 bases, the J end by 6 bases, with 12 bases between. The DNA of the CDR3 is TGTGCCAGCAGCCAGCTCAGCAGCAATGAGCAGTTCTTC. Translation gives CASSQLSSNEQFF.

The chain recombines TRBV5-6 with TRBJ2-3, with 7 bases lining up with TRBD2. With V trimmed by 0 bases and J by 6 bases, 10 bases remained unmatched. The germline CDR1 and CDR2 sequences are SGHDT and YYEEEE. The CDR3 loop spans 16 amino acids. CDR3 residues: CASSLVGRAGRDTQYF. The CDR3 DNA is TGTGCCAGCAGCTTGGTGGGGAGGGCCGGGAGGGATACGCAGTATTTT.

This clone showed up just a few times. The V call is TRBV6-6, the J call TRBJ1-3, with no clear D. Germline V gives CDR1 MNHNY, CDR2 SVGAGI (reference sequence). The CDR3 loop spans 14 amino acids. Trimming removed 0 bases at V and 2 bases at J, with 5 bases between. CDR3 protein: CASSYSSPGNTIYF. CDR3 nucleotides: TGTGCCAGCAGTTACTCGAGTCCTGGAAACACCATATATTTT.

CDR3 DNA: TGTGCCAGCAGCACGGGACTGTCGGAGGGCTACACCTTC. It is translated as CASSTGLSEGYTF. The chain recombines TRBV7-9 with TRBJ1-2; D is perhaps TRBD1 (5 bases). This CDR3 contains 13 residues. V gave up 5 bases and J gave up 8 bases, with 15 bases separating them. The germline V gene encodes CDR1 SEHNR and CDR2 FQNEAQ (reference sequence).

The V gene is TRBV7-9, the J gene TRBJ2-7; D may be TRBD1 (6 bases). This CDR3 has 14 amino acids. V gave up 1 base and J gave up 3 bases, with 10 bases separating them. Germline V gives CDR1 SEHNR, CDR2 FQNEAQ (reference sequence). CDR3 bases: TGTGCCAGCAGCTTAGGGACAGAGAACTACGAGCAGTACTTC. Translation: CASSLGTENYEQYF.

This sequence joins TRBV29-1 and TRBJ1-4; 10 positions match TRBD1. Trimming cost V 6 bases and J 8 bases; bases outside gene matches: 6. Germline-derived CDR1 and CDR2 are SQVTM and ANQGSEA. This CDR3 comprises 13 residues. In nucleotides, the CDR3 is TGCAGCGTCGGGACAGGGGTCGGGGAAAAACTGTTTTTT. Residues: CSVGTGVGEKLFF.

The chain links TRBV7-3 to TRBJ1-2; no clear D. Germline V gene lookup returns CDR1 SGHTA and CDR2 FQGTGA. V was trimmed by 2 bases and J by 2 bases, leaving 9 bases between them. The CDR3 has 14 residues. As DNA, the CDR3 is TGTGCCAGCAGCTTATACGACCGAAACTATGGCTACACCTTC. This sequence encodes CASSLYDRNYGYTF.

The rearrangement uses TRBV7-9 and TRBJ1-1; no reliable D call. The V end was cut by 1 base, the J end by 3 bases, with 9 bases between. This CDR3 region has 14 residues. Germline assignment: CDR1 SEHNR and CDR2 FQNEAQ (reference sequence). The CDR3 loop reads CASSLGAQDTEAFF. The CDR3 nucleotides read TGTGCCAGCAGCTTAGGAGCTCAGGACACTGAAGCTTTCTTT.

The genes are TRBV30 and TRBJ1-1; TRBD1 matches 7 bases. This CDR3 contains 14 residues. Germline V gene sequence: CDR1 GTSNPN, CDR2 SVGIG (reference sequence). Germline trimming cut 5 bases from V and 0 bases from J; bases unmatched to any gene: 6. The CDR3: CAWDRDFMNTEAFF. CDR3 DNA: TGTGCCTGGGACAGGGACTTTATGAACACTGAAGCTTTCTTT.

This rearrangement joins TRBV10-1 to TRBJ2-7; possibly TRBD2 for D (5 bases). Germline lookup yields CDR1 WNHNN and CDR2 SYGVQD (reference sequence). The CDR3 spans 14 residues. V lost 5 bases and J 1 base, leaving 12 bases between the germline ends. The CDR3, as DNA: TGCGCCAGCAGTAGCGGTTACCCATCCTACGAGCAGTACTTC. It codes for CASSSGYPSYEQYF.

The genes are TRBV6-5 and TRBJ1-2; possible D gene TRBD1, 6 bases. CDR1 is MNHEY, CDR2 SVGAGI, per germline. V was shortened by 7 bases and J by 8 bases, with 14 bases between the two germline ends. The CDR3 has 12 residues. CDR3 sequence: CASKKGGAGYTF. The CDR3, as DNA: TGTGCCAGCAAAAAGGGGGGTGCGGGCTACACCTTC.